Listed below are T cell receptor beta chains from one sample, sequenced in a study of radiotherapy plus CTLA-4 blockade in lung cancer. Only in-frame clones appear in the TCRdb table, and some are missing; sequencing was by immunoSEQ multiplex PCR. The sample yields 65,000 to 70,000 clones, roughly 85% seen once. Specimen: peripheral blood, collected from a patient treated with radiotherapy plus ipilimumab. These receptor sequences come from a human donor with non-small cell lung cancer who had a complete response to radiotherapy plus ipilimumab. Each CDR3 is given with its conserved first and last residue. D genes are given only for firm matches. Size is stated for part of the rows, as once, few or many counts, or as a class when the clone is expanded.

clone size: -
J gene: TRBJ2-2
V gene: TRBV5-1
D gene: -
CDR3 DNA: TGCGCCAGCAGCCTAGGGGAGGCAGCCACCGGGGAGCTGTTTTTT
CDR3 protein: CASSLGEAATGELFF

clone size: -
J gene: TRBJ2-7
V gene: TRBV7-7
D gene: TRBD1
CDR3 DNA: TGTGCTAGCAGCCAATCGGGACAGGGGATCTACGAGCAGTACTTC
CDR3 protein: CASSQSGQGIYEQYF

clone size: -
J gene: TRBJ2-2
V gene: TRBV7-2
D gene: -
CDR3 DNA: TGTGCCAGCAGCTTATTAACCAAGGAGCTGTTTTTT
CDR3 protein: CASSLLTKELFF

clone size: -
J gene: TRBJ2-2
V gene: TRBV30
D gene: TRBD2
CDR3 DNA: TGTGCCTGGAGTCTCGGACTAGCGGGGGGGAAACGGGAGCTGTTTTTT
CDR3 protein: CAWSLGLAGGKRELFF

clone size: -
J gene: TRBJ1-2
V gene: TRBV5-1
D gene: -
CDR3 DNA: TGCGCCAGCAGCTTGGAGCAGGCTGCCAGGGGCTACACCTTC
CDR3 protein: CASSLEQAARGYTF

clone size: few
J gene: TRBJ2-7
V gene: TRBV6-5
D gene: TRBD1
CDR3 DNA: TGTGCCAGCAGTCGGGACAGGAGGACCTACGAGCAGTACTTC
CDR3 protein: CASSRDRRTYEQYF

clone size: -
J gene: TRBJ2-5
V gene: TRBV6-4
D gene: -
CDR3 DNA: TGTGCCAGCAGTGACCCTAGGACAGAAGAGACCCAGTACTTC
CDR3 protein: CASSDPRTEETQYF

clone size: once
J gene: TRBJ1-1
V gene: TRBV19
D gene: -
CDR3 DNA: TGTGCCAGTAGCCTCCGGGGGGCCACTGAAGCTTTCTTT
CDR3 protein: CASSLRGATEAFF

clone size: -
J gene: TRBJ1-2
V gene: TRBV19
D gene: -
CDR3 DNA: TGTGCCACCAAACGAGGTATCTTCGTGGGCTACACCTTC
CDR3 protein: CATKRGIFVGYTF

clone size: -
J gene: TRBJ2-1
V gene: TRBV9
D gene: TRBD2
CDR3 DNA: TGTGCCAGCAGCGTTTACCCCGGCGGGGGGGGAAACAATGAGCAGTTCTTC
CDR3 protein: CASSVYPGGGGNNEQFF

clone size: -
J gene: TRBJ1-1
V gene: TRBV5-4
D gene: TRBD1
CDR3 DNA: TGTGCCAGCAGCTCCCGAACACAGGGGAGGCTAAACACTGAAGCTTTCTTT
CDR3 protein: CASSSRTQGRLNTEAFF

clone size: -
J gene: TRBJ2-2
V gene: TRBV10-3
D gene: TRBD2
CDR3 DNA: TGTGCCATCAGTGAGACTAGCGGGAGGACCGGGGAGCTGTTTTTT
CDR3 protein: CAISETSGRTGELFF

clone size: -
J gene: TRBJ2-2
V gene: TRBV5-6
D gene: TRBD1
CDR3 DNA: TGTGCCAGCAGCAGATGGACAGGGGGAGACACCGGGGAGCTGTTTTTT
CDR3 protein: CASSRWTGGDTGELFF

clone size: -
J gene: TRBJ2-2
V gene: TRBV5-1
D gene: TRBD2
CDR3 DNA: TGCGCCAGCAGCTTGAGCGGGAGCGCCACCGGGGAGCTGTTTTTT
CDR3 protein: CASSLSGSATGELFF

clone size: -
J gene: TRBJ2-1
V gene: TRBV6-5
D gene: TRBD2
CDR3 DNA: TGTGCCAGCAGTTACGGGGCTAGCGGGGAAATTGAGCAGTTCTTC
CDR3 protein: CASSYGASGEIEQFF